Presented here are 16 T cell receptor beta chains from one specimen sequenced in a study of metastatic and nonmetastatic thyroid tumors. The entire patient cohort was treatment-naive prior to thyroid surgery. TCRdb re-called clones from the PCR reads using MiXCR. Of some 84,000 clones in the sample, around 9.1% were seen once. Sequencing was carried out using blood. These receptors all stem from a female donor with papillary thyroid cancer or a benign thyroid nodule (not recorded which). Some clones in this sample may be carry-over from other donors' samples.

The sample holds many counts of this clone. The CDR3 loop reads CASTTTRNTEAFF. The CDR3 nucleotides read TGTGCCAGCACCACGACACGGAACACTGAAGCTTTCTTT. The J gene is TRBJ1-1, the V gene TRBV12-3 or TRBV12-4; D is ambiguous. Trimming cost V 7 bases and J 1 base, with 10 bases left between them. This CDR3 comprises 13 residues.

This clone was counted many times. V and J are TRBV20-1 and TRBJ2-1, with 13 positions matching TRBD2. This CDR3 has 18 amino acids. Germline trimming cut 0 bases from V and 3 bases from J; bases unmatched to any gene: 8. CDR1 is DFQATT, CDR2 SNEGSKA, per germline (reference sequence). The CDR3 DNA reads as TGCAGTGCTAGAGATCCGCGGACTAGCGGGGGATACTACAATGAGCAGTTCTTC. This encodes CSARDPRTSGGYYNEQFF.

This clone has more than one count but fewer than ten. A much larger clone differs from this one at a single base, so this may be a read error. The sample carries other DNA sequences with the same CDR3. V usage is TRBV6-5 and J usage is TRBJ2-3, with a tentative D call TRBD2 (5 bases). The germline V gene has CDR1 MNHEY and CDR2 SVGAGI. V was clipped by 2 bases and J by 6 bases, with 6 bases between them. The CDR3 is made up of 12 amino acids. The CDR3 here is CASSYEGDTQYF. For the CDR3, the DNA is TGTGCCAGCAGTTACGAGGGTGATACGCAGTATTTT.

Remarks on this clone: A read error may explain this, as a much larger clone is one base away. The chain employs TRBV7-9 and TRBJ2-5; D gene uncertain. Trimming cost V 7 bases and J 4 bases, with 7 bases left between them. This CDR3 is 11 amino acids long. Per the germline V gene, CDR1 is SEHNR and CDR2 is FQNEAQ (reference sequence). CDR3 bases: TGTGCCAGCATCTACGGAGAGACCCAGTACTTC. Translated: CASIYGETQYF.

This clone has a count of ten or more. This chain links TRBV5-1 with TRBJ1-3; D unresolved. The CDR3 covers 10 residues. Trimming cost V 10 bases and J 3 bases, with 5 bases left between them. From germline, CDR1 is SGHRS and CDR2 YFSETQ. This CDR3 is CAYLGNTIYF. In nucleotides, the CDR3 is TGCGCCTATCTTGGAAACACCATATATTTT.

This clone was picked up many times. This chain connects TRBV7-9 to TRBJ2-3; D not certain. Trimming took off 2 bases at V and 6 bases at J, with 9 bases between the two ends. Germline values: CDR1 SEHNR, CDR2 FQNEAQ (reference sequence). The CDR3 extends over 13 amino acids. The CDR3 DNA is TGTGCCAGCAGCTTATTGGATTACGATACGCAGTATTTT. Protein product: CASSLLDYDTQYF.

Many counts were recorded for this clone. This sample includes further DNA sequences coding for the same CDR3. The chain links TRBV10-2 to TRBJ2-7; D is ambiguous. The CDR3 has 13 residues. Trimming took off 4 bases at V and 0 bases at J, with 7 bases between the two ends. The germline V gene has CDR1 WSHSY and CDR2 SAAADI. Written as DNA, the CDR3 is TGCGCCAGCAGTGGGTACCTCTCCTACGAGCAGTACTTC. It codes for CASSGYLSYEQYF.

This clone was detected ten times or more. Additional DNA sequences in this sample encode the identical CDR3. J is TRBJ1-5 and V is TRBV7-9; the D is unclear. With 4 bases removed from V and 0 bases from J, the gap between germline ends came to 7 bases. The CDR3 is 14 amino acids. CDR1 is SEHNR and CDR2 is FQNEAQ in the germline V gene (reference sequence). The CDR3 loop reads CASSWTGSNQPQHF. In nucleotides, the CDR3 is TGTGCCAGCAGCTGGACGGGTAGCAATCAGCCCCAGCATTTT.

As regards this clone: This may stem from a read error, because a much larger clone lies one nucleotide away. V usage is TRBV7-2 and J usage is TRBJ2-5; possibly TRBD1 for D (5 bases). Germline V gene lookup returns CDR1 SGHTA and CDR2 FQGNSA. Trimming took off 1 base at V and 1 base at J, with 16 bases between the two ends. CDR3 length: 17 amino acids. CDR3 in amino acids: CASSLGQCGLVQETQYF. The CDR3 DNA reads as TGTGCCAGCAGCTTAGGACAGTGTGGTCTTGTCCAAGAGACCCAGTACTTC. Filled out from reference TRBV7-2 and TRBJ2-5, the complete variable domain reads GAGVSQSPSNKVTEKGKDVELRCDPISGHTALYWYRQSLGQGLEFLIYFQGNSAPDKSGLPSDRFSAERTGGSVSTLTIQRTQQEDSAVYLCASSLGQCGLVQETQYFGPGTRLLVL.

This clone was observed at least ten times. The rearrangement links TRBV30 to TRBJ1-6, with 7 bases aligning to TRBD1. V shed 4 bases, J shed 7 bases, and the junction held 4 bases outside the gene matches. CDR3 length: 13 residues. Germline V lookup: CDR1 GTSNPN, CDR2 SVGIG (reference sequence). This CDR3 is CAWNPQGNSPLHF. DNA of the CDR3: TGTGCCTGGAACCCACAGGGGAATTCACCCCTCCACTTT.

J is TRBJ2-1 and V is TRBV12-3 or TRBV12-4; 8 bases line up with TRBD2. CDR3 length equals 14 residues. With V trimmed by 4 bases and J by 4 bases, 3 bases remained unmatched. The CDR3 is CASSSTGGYNEQFF. CDR3 in DNA: TGTGCCAGCAGTTCAACGGGGGGGTACAATGAGCAGTTCTTC.

This clone has more than one count but fewer than ten. Within the sample, other DNA sequences also encode this same CDR3. This chain links TRBV29-1 with TRBJ2-7; 11 bases are a match to TRBD1. The CDR3 runs to 15 residues. Unmatched junction bases numbered 10, after V lost 3 bases and J lost 6 bases. From germline, CDR1 is SQVTM and CDR2 ANQGSEA. The CDR3 protein is CSVESLRTGGPEQYF. The CDR3 DNA sequence: TGCAGCGTTGAGAGTCTGAGGACAGGGGGCCCCGAGCAGTACTTC.

This clone has ten or more counts. This chain joins TRBV20-1 and TRBJ2-5, with D possibly TRBD1 on 6 matching bases. The CDR3 spans 15 residues. Trimming took 3 bases from V and 5 from J, leaving 19 bases between them. Germline CDR1 reads DFQATT; CDR2 reads SNEGSKA (reference sequence). Here the CDR3 reads CSASRFLGAHETQYF. Written as DNA, the CDR3 is TGCAGTGCTAGTCGCTTCTTGGGGGCGCACGAGACCCAGTACTTC.

This clone was observed many times. The chain uses TRBV24-1 and TRBJ2-2; the D gene is possibly TRBD1 (5 bases). CDR1 KGHDR and CDR2 SFDVKD come from the germline V gene. V lost 6 bases and J 1 base, leaving 14 bases between the germline ends. This CDR3 comprises 16 residues. In nucleotides, the CDR3 is TGTGCCACCAGTTCCTCAAGGCAGGGGAACACCGGGGAGCTGTTTTTT. Amino acid sequence: CATSSSRQGNTGELFF.

The table lists this clone with many counts. V usage is TRBV2 and J usage is TRBJ2-1, with 9 bases aligning to TRBD2. This CDR3 is 16 amino acids long. Germline values: CDR1 SNHLY, CDR2 FYNNEI. Trimming removed 0 bases from V and 7 bases from J; junction bases left unmatched: 7. The CDR3 reads CASSEARLAGKNEQFF. Here the CDR3 DNA reads TGTGCCAGCAGTGAAGCGCGGCTAGCGGGGAAGAATGAGCAGTTCTTC.

This clone was seen many times. The V call is TRBV30, the J call TRBJ1-3; 11 bases agree with TRBD1. Germline V gene lookup returns CDR1 GTSNPN and CDR2 SVGIG (reference sequence). The CDR3 is made up of 13 amino acids. The CDR3 nucleotides read TGTGCTGGGACAGGGGGCTCTGGAAACACCATATATTTT. Translated, it gives CAGTGGSGNTIYF.